The clone carrying this T cell receptor beta chain was recorded only once. Mismatch with germline at one junction end may stem from a read error. Per the authors' pipeline: Scientists estimated how many nucleated cells there were by amplifying reference gene primers. Only in-frame clones appear in the TCRdb table, and some are missing; sequencing was by immunoSEQ multiplex PCR. The V and J calls and clone size are taken from that table; D and trimming were inferred from the DNA. The table shows hundreds of thousands of clones, with around nine tenths occurring only once. This sample was taken from a study of blood T cell repertoires in COVID-19. Sequencing was performed on peripheral blood. The TCR originated in a man aged 40-55 years with acute or convalescent COVID-19.

The CDR3 here is CASSPLGSLNTEAFF. The DNA of the CDR3 is TGTGCCAGCTCACCCCTGGGCAGTTTGAATACTGAAGCTTTCTTT. The V gene is TRBV18, the J gene TRBJ1-1; no clear D gene. CDR1 is KGHSH, CDR2 LQKENI, per germline. This CDR3 is 15 amino acids long.